One sample yielded the 18 T cell receptor beta chains listed below, sequenced in a study of monozygotic twins with inflammatory bowel disease (dated by TCRdb to between 2018 and 2020). To prepare the library, 5' RACE was applied. Sequencing instrument: Illumina HiSeq 2500. Reads reprocessed by TCRdb are summarized as one entry per CDR3 protein sequence, and DNA is absent. The sample table gives under 130,000 distinct CDR3 sequences. Together, the top ten hold under 2.5% of the sample. The material sequenced was blood. All receptors come from a human donor with ulcerative colitis or Crohn's disease, or a healthy co-twin of an affected twin (not recorded which).

The chain uses TRBV12-3 or TRBV12-4 and TRBJ2-2. The CDR3 runs 15 residues. The CDR3 spells CAGISSGSNTGELFF.

The chain employs TRBV4-2 and TRBJ2-7; TCRdb returns TRBD2, unconfirmable since there is no DNA. The CDR3 extends over 14 amino acids. CDR1 and CDR2 from the germline V gene are LGHNA and YNFKEQ. The CDR3 sequence is CASSTREGRNEQYF.

The chain joins TRBV5-1 to TRBJ2-1. Germline lookup yields CDR1 SGHRS and CDR2 YFSETQ. The CDR3 extends over 12 amino acids. The CDR3 reads CASTSSYNEQFF. The whole variable domain, filled in from reference TRBV5-1 and TRBJ2-1, reads KAGVTQTPRYLIKTRGQQVTLSCSPISGHRSVSWYQQTPGQGLQFLFEYFSETQRNKGNFPGRFSGRQFSNSRSEMNVSTLELGDSALYLCASTSSYNEQFFGPGTRLTVL.

The V gene is TRBV5-1, the J gene TRBJ2-1; TCRdb's D call of TRBD1 is untestable without DNA. CDR3 length: 16 residues. The V gene's germline CDR1 is SGHRS and CDR2 YFSETQ. CDR3: CASSPRGGATYNEQFF.

This rearrangement joins TRBV20-1 to TRBJ2-7; checking the TCRdb D call of TRBD1 is not possible without DNA. Germline lookup yields CDR1 DFQATT and CDR2 SNEGSKA (reference sequence). The CDR3 sequence is 15 residues long. CDR3 sequence reads: CSARDGTDRPRRQYF.

The rearrangement uses TRBV11-2 and TRBJ2-4; no DNA is available, so the TRBD2 call from TCRdb remains unchecked. There are 18 residues in the CDR3. Per germline, CDR1 SGHAT and CDR2 FQNNGV. CDR3: CASSPRAPAGVHKNIQYF.

This chain links TRBV27 with TRBJ2-3. The CDR3 spans 14 residues. Germline V lookup: CDR1 MNHEY, CDR2 SMNVEV (reference sequence). The CDR3 is CASRDRRSTDTQYF.

The genes are TRBV12-3 or TRBV12-4 and TRBJ2-7; the TRBD1 assignment by TCRdb is unverifiable without DNA. The CDR3 length is 13 residues. CDR3 sequence reads: CASSSAGAYEQYF.

The V and J genes are TRBV7-2 and TRBJ2-5; the D gene TCRdb calls, TRBD1, cannot be checked with no DNA. CDR1 SGHTA and CDR2 FQGNSA come from the germline V gene. This CDR3 has 14 amino acids. The CDR3 sequence: CASSSDRAGETQYF.

V is TRBV4-3 and J is TRBJ1-4; TCRdb gives TRBD1 as the D gene, but with no DNA this cannot be confirmed. Germline loops: CDR1 LGHNA, CDR2 YSLEER. This CDR3 comprises 15 residues. The chain's CDR3 is CASSQESRVSEKLFF.

In terms of frequency, this clonotype is medium-sized. This chain links TRBV4-2 with TRBJ2-4; TCRdb's D call, TRBD1, is unchecked because there is no DNA. The CDR3 totals 17 residues. CDR1 and CDR2 (germline): LGHNA, YNFKEQ. CDR3 protein: CASSQDFTGTGKNIQYF.

The V and J genes are TRBV24-1 and TRBJ1-2. Germline values: CDR1 KGHDR, CDR2 SFDVKD. This CDR3 contains 12 residues. CDR3 sequence reads: CATSEEGNGYTF.

V and J are TRBV25-1 and TRBJ1-1; the TCRdb D gene call, TRBD1, has no DNA to confirm it. Germline V gene data show CDR1 as MGHDK and CDR2 as SYGVNS. The CDR3 runs 14 residues. This CDR3 reads CASRRGVSNTEAFF. Full variable domain (rest looked up from reference TRBV25-1 and TRBJ1-1): EADIYQTPRYLVIGTGKKITLECSQTMGHDKMYWYQQDPGMELHLIHYSYGVNSTEKGDLSSESTVSRIRTEHFPLTLESARPSHTSQYLCASRRGVSNTEAFFGQGTRLTVV.

The chain recombines TRBV6-1 with TRBJ1-2; absent DNA, TCRdb's TRBD1 call cannot be checked. Germline CDR1 MNHNS, CDR2 SASEGT. The CDR3 spans 13 residues. The CDR3 sequence is CASRLDRASGYTF.

This chain joins TRBV18 and TRBJ2-3. Germline V gene data show CDR1 as KGHSH and CDR2 as LQKENI. The CDR3 sequence is 14 residues long. CDR3: CASSAQQSTDTQYF. Together with reference TRBV18 and TRBJ2-3, the CDR3 gives the full variable domain: NAGVMQNPRHLVRRRGQEARLRCSPMKGHSHVYWYRQLPEEGLKFMVYLQKENIIDESGMPKERFSAEFPKEGPSILRIQQVVRGDSAAYFCASSAQQSTDTQYFGPGTRLTVL.

The CDR3 here is CASSLRENIQYF. This chain links TRBV7-2 with TRBJ2-4; TCRdb indicates TRBD2, and absent DNA this call remains unverified. The germline CDR1 and CDR2 sequences are SGHTA and FQGNSA. The CDR3 has 12 residues.

The chain joins TRBV7-9 to TRBJ2-1; the TCRdb call, TRBD2, lacks DNA for checking. This CDR3 has 16 amino acids. Germline values: CDR1 SEHNR, CDR2 FQNEAQ (reference sequence). The CDR3 loop is CASSTTGLPAYNEQFF.

The rearrangement joins TRBV6-2 or TRBV6-3 to TRBJ2-1; with no DNA, the TCRdb D assignment of TRBD1 cannot be verified. This CDR3 spans 14 amino acids. Germline CDR1 MNHEY, CDR2 SVGEGT. The CDR3 loop is CASSYSGGHNEQFF.